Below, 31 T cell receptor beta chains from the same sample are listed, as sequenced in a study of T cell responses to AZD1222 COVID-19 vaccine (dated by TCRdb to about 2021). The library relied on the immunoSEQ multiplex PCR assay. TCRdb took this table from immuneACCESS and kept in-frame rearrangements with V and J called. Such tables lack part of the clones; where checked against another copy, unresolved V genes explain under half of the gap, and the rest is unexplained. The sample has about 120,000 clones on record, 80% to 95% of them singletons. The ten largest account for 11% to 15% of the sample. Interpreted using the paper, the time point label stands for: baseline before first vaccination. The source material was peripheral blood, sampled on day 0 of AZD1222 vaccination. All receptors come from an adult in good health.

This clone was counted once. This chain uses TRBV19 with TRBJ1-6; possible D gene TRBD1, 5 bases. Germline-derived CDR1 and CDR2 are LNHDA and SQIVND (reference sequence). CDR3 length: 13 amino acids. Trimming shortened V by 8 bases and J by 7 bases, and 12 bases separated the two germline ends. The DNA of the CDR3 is TGTGCCAGTTTGGGATGGGGGAATTCACCCCTCCACTTT. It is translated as CASLGWGNSPLHF.

The CDR3 loop is CASSETTDSGQPQHF. The CDR3 DNA reads TGTGCCAGCAGTGAAACGACAGACTCGGGCCAGCCCCAGCATTTT. The chain recombines TRBV2 with TRBJ1-5, with D possibly being TRBD1 (5 bases). The V gene lost 2 bases and the J gene lost 7 bases, with 15 bases spanning the gap. The CDR3 consists of 15 residues. In germline, CDR1 is SNHLY, CDR2 FYNNEI.

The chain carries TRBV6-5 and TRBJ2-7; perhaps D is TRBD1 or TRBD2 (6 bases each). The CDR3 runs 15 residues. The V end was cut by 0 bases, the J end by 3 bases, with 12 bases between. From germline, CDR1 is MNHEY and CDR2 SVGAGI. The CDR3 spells CASSYSRGGFYEQYF. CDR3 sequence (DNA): TGTGCCAGCAGTTACTCCAGGGGAGGCTTCTACGAGCAGTACTTC.

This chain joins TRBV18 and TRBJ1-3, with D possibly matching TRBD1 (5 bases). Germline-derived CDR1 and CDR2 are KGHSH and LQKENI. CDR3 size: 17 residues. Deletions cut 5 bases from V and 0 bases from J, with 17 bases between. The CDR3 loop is CASSDGGTGYSGNTIYF. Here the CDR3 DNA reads TGTGCCAGCTCAGATGGCGGGACCGGCTACTCTGGAAACACCATATATTTT.

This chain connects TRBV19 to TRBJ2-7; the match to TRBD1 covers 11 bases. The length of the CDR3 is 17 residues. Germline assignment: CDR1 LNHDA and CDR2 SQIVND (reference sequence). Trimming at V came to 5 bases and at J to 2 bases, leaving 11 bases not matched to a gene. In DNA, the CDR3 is TGTGCCAGTAGTTCAGACCGGACAGGGGGCTATACCTACGAGCAGTACTTC. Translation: CASSSDRTGGYTYEQYF.

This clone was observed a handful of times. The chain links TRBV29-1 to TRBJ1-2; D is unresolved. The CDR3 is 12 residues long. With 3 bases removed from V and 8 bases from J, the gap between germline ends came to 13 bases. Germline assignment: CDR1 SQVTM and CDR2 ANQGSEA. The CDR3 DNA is TGCAGCGTTGAGGGAGGGAGCTGGGGCTACACCTTC. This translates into CSVEGGSWGYTF. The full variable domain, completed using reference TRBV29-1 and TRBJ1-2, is SAVISQKPSRDICQRGTSLTIQCQVDSQVTMMFWYRQQPGQSLTLIATANQGSEATYESGFVIDKFPISRPNLTFSTLTVSNMSPEDSSIYLCSVEGGSWGYTFGSGTRLTVV.

The DNA of the CDR3 is TGTGCCAGCTCACCGTATGACAGGGGGCGGACTCAGCCCCAGCATTTT. Translated, it gives CASSPYDRGRTQPQHF. This chain links TRBV18 with TRBJ1-5, with 10 bases identical to TRBD1. V was clipped by 3 bases and J by 6 bases; unmatched bases: 8. Germline CDR1 reads KGHSH; CDR2 reads LQKENI. This CDR3 region has 16 residues.

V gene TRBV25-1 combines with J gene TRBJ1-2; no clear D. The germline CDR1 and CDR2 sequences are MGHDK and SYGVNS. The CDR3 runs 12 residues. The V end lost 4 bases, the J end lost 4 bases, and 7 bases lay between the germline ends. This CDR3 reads CASSAQAYGYTF. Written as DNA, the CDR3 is TGTGCCAGCAGTGCACAAGCCTATGGCTACACCTTC.

The CDR3 loop reads CASSGTSERNEQFF. CDR3 DNA: TGCGCCAGCAGTGGTACTAGCGAGAGGAATGAGCAGTTCTTC. The genes are TRBV10-1 and TRBJ2-1, with 7 bases lining up with TRBD2. Germline values: CDR1 WNHNN, CDR2 SYGVQD (reference sequence). The CDR3 runs 14 residues. The V and J ends lost 4 bases and 7 bases, in that order; junction bases with no gene match: 7.

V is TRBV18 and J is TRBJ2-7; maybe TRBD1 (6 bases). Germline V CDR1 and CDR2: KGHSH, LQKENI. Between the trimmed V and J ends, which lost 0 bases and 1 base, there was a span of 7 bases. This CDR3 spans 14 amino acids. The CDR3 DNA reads TGTGCCAGCTCACCACCCAGGGGTTCCTACGAGCAGTACTTC. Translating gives CASSPPRGSYEQYF.

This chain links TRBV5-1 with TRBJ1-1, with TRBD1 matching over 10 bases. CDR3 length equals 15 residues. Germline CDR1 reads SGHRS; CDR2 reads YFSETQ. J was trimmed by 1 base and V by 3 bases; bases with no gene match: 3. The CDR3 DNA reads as TGCGCCAGCAGCTGGGACAGGGGACCGAACACTGAAGCTTTCTTT. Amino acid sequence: CASSWDRGPNTEAFF. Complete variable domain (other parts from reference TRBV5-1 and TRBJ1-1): KAGVTQTPRYLIKTRGQQVTLSCSPISGHRSVSWYQQTPGQGLQFLFEYFSETQRNKGNFPGRFSGRQFSNSRSEMNVSTLELGDSALYLCASSWDRGPNTEAFFGQGTRLTVV.

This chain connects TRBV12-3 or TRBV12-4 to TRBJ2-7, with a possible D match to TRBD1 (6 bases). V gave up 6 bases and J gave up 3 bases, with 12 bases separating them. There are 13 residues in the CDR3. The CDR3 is CASRPGHSYEQYF. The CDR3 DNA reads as TGTGCCAGCAGGCCGGGACATAGCTACGAGCAGTACTTC.

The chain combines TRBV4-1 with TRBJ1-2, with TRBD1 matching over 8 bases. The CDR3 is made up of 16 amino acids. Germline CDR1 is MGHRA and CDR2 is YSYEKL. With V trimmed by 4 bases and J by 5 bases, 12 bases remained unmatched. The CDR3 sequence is CASSPERRGTGYGYTF. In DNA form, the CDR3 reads TGCGCCAGCAGCCCGGAAAGGCGGGGGACAGGTTATGGCTACACCTTC.

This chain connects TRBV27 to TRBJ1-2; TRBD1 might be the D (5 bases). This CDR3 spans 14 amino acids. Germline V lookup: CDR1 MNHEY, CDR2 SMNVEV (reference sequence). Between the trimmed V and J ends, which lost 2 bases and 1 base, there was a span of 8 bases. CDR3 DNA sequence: TGTGCCAGCAGTTTAAGGGGCCTTAACTATGGCTACACCTTC. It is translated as CASSLRGLNYGYTF.

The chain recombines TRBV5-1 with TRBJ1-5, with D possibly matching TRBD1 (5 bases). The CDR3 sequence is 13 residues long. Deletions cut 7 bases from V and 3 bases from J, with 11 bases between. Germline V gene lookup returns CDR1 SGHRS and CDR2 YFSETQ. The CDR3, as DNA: TGCGCCAGCCGGGGGACGGACAATCAGCCCCAGCATTTT. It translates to CASRGTDNQPQHF.

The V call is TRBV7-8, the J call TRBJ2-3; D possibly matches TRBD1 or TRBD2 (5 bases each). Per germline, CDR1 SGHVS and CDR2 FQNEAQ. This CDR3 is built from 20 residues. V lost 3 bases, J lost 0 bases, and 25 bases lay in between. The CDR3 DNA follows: TGTGCCAGCAGCTTCGAACCCCCGGGACGGATTACATCTAGCACAGATACGCAGTATTTT. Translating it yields CASSFEPPGRITSSTDTQYF.

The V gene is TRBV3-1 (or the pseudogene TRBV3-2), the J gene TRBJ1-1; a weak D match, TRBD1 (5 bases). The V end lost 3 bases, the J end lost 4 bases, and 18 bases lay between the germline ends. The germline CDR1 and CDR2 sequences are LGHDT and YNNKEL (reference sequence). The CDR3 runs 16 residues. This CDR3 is CASSHPVVPRGTEAFF. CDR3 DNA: TGTGCCAGCAGCCACCCGGTGGTTCCGAGGGGCACTGAAGCTTTCTTT.

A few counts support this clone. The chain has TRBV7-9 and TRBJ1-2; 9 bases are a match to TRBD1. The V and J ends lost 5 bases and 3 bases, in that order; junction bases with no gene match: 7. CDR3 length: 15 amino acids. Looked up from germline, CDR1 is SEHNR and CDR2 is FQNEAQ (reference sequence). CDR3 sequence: CASSTNRGQDYGYTF. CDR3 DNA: TGTGCCAGCAGCACCAACAGGGGGCAAGACTATGGCTACACCTTC.

CDR3: CASSLSSGGIRGDGYTF. As DNA, the CDR3 is TGCGCCAGCAGCTTGTCATCAGGGGGGATACGGGGCGATGGCTACACCTTC. This chain joins TRBV5-1 and TRBJ1-2; TRBD1 aligns across 7 bases. Germline V lookup: CDR1 SGHRS, CDR2 YFSETQ. The CDR3 has 17 residues. Trimming at V came to 1 base and at J to 6 bases, leaving 15 bases not matched to a gene.

The CDR3 sequence is CASSVGETGGFYGYTF. The CDR3 nucleotides read TGTGCCAGCAGCGTAGGCGAGACAGGGGGGTTCTATGGCTACACCTTC. The chain has TRBV9 and TRBJ1-2; 9 bases fit TRBD1. Germline lookup yields CDR1 SGDLS and CDR2 YYNGEE. CDR3 length: 16 amino acids. V trimming: 0 bases; J trimming: 4 bases; junction bases outside the gene matches: 7.

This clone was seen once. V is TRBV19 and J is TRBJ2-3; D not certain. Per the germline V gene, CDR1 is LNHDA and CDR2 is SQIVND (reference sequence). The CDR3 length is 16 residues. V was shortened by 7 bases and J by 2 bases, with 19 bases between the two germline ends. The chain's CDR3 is CASKGGRDYVTDTQYF. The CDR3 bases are TGTGCCAGTAAGGGCGGCAGAGATTACGTCACAGATACGCAGTATTTT.

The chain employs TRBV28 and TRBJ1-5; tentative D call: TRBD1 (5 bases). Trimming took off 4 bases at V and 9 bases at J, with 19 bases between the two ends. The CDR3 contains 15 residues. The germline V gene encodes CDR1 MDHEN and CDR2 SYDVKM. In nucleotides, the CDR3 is TGTGCCAGCAGTTGGGGACGGCTCCCCCCGCGGCCCCAGCATTTT. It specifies CASSWGRLPPRPQHF.

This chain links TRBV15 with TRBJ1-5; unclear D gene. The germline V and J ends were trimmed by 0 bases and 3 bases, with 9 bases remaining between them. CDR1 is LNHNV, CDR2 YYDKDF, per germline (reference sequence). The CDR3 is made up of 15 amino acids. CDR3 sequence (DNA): TGTGCCACCAGCAGAGAGCGTCGCCTCAATCAGCCCCAGCATTTT. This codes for CATSRERRLNQPQHF.

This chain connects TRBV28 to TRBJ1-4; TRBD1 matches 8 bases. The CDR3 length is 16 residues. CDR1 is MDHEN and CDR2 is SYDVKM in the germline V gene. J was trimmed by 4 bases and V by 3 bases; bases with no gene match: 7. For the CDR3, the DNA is TGTGCCAGCAGTTTGGTGGGGACAGGATTTAATGAAAAACTGTTTTTT. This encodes CASSLVGTGFNEKLFF.

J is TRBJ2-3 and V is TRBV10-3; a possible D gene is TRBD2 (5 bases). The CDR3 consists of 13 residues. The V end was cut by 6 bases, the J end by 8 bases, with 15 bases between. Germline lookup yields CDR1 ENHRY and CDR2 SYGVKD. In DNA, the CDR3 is TGTGCCATCAGCGAACAGACTACGTCTACGCAGTATTTT. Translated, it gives CAISEQTTSTQYF.

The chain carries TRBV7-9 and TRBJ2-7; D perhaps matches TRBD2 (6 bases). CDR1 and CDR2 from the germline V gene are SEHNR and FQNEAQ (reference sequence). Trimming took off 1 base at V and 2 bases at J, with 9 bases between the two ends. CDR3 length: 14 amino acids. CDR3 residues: CASSLGGETYEQYF. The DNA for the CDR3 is TGTGCCAGCAGCTTAGGCGGGGAAACCTACGAGCAGTACTTC.

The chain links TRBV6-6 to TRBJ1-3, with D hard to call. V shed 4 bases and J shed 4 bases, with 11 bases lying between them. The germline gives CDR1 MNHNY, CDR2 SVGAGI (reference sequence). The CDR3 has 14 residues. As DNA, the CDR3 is TGTGCCAGCAGTTCCACGGGTCCCGGAAACACCATATATTTT. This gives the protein CASSSTGPGNTIYF.

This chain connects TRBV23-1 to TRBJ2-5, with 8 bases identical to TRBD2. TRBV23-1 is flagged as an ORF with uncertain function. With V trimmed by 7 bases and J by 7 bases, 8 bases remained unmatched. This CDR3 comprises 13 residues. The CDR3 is CASTSPAGGTQYF. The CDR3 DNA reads TGCGCCAGCACCTCCCCTGCGGGGGGGACCCAGTACTTC.

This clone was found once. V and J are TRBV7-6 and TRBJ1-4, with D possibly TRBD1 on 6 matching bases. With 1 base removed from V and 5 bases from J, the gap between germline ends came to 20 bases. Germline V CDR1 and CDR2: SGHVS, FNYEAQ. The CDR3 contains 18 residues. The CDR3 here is CASSLVGAGPGTNEKLFF. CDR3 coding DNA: TGTGCCAGCAGCTTAGTAGGGGCAGGACCGGGGACAAATGAAAAACTGTTTTTT. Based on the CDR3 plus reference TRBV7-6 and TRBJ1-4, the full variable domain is GAGVSQSPRYKVTKRGQDVALRCDPISGHVSLYWYRQALGQGPEFLTYFNYEAQQDKSGLPNDRFSAERPEGSISTLTIQRTEQRDSAMYRCASSLVGAGPGTNEKLFFGSGTQLSVL.

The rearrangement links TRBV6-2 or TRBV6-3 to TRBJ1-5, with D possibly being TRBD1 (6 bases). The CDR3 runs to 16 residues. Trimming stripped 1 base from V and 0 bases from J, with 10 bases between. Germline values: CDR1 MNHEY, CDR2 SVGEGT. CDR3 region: CASSYWAGDSNQPQHF. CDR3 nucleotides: TGTGCCAGCAGTTACTGGGCAGGGGATAGCAATCAGCCCCAGCATTTT.

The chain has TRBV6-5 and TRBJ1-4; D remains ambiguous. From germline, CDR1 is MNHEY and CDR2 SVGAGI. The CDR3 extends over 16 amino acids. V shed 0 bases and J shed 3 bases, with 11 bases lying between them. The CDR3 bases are TGTGCCAGCAGTTACTCCGGGCCAGCAGCTAATGAAAAACTGTTTTTT. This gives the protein CASSYSGPAANEKLFF.